Presented here are 20 T cell receptor beta chains from one specimen sequenced in a study of blood T cell repertoires in COVID-19. Only in-frame clones appear in the TCRdb table, and some are missing; sequencing was by immunoSEQ multiplex PCR. Altogether approximately 490,000 clones are present, about nine tenths being singletons, with the ten largest covering around 0.7%. The sample comprised PBMCs or T cells enriched from blood (not recorded which). All receptors derive from a woman between 18 and 30 years old who had recovered from COVID-19.

This chain uses TRBV11-2 with TRBJ2-7; the match to TRBD1 covers 10 bases. J lost 2 bases, V lost 6 bases, and 4 bases had no gene match. Germline V gives CDR1 SGHAT, CDR2 FQNNGV. This CDR3 contains 14 residues. In DNA form, the CDR3 reads TGTGCCAGCAGGGGGACAGGGGATCCCTACGAGCAGTACTTC. This encodes CASRGTGDPYEQYF.

This clone was detected once. The rearrangement uses TRBV6-5 and TRBJ1-6; 9 bases are shared with TRBD1. The germline V gene has CDR1 MNHEY and CDR2 SVGAGI. The length of the CDR3 is 14 residues. V gave up 7 bases and J gave up 6 bases; unmatched junction bases: 4. The DNA for the CDR3 is TGTGCCAGCATCCCGACAGGGGGTAATTCACCCCTCCACTTT. This gives the protein CASIPTGGNSPLHF.

The genes are TRBV7-2 and TRBJ2-1; TRBD1 might be the D (6 bases). This CDR3 has 17 amino acids. Trimming removed 5 bases at V and 3 bases at J, with 20 bases between. The germline gives CDR1 SGHTA, CDR2 FQGNSA. The CDR3 reads CASSPSVLVGGYNEQFF. The DNA of the CDR3 is TGTGCCAGCAGCCCATCCGTACTAGTAGGGGGCTACAATGAGCAGTTCTTC.

V is TRBV30 and J is TRBJ1-5; TRBD1 might be the D (5 bases). Germline CDR1 and CDR2: GTSNPN and SVGIG (reference sequence). V gave up 1 base and J gave up 3 bases, with 7 bases separating them. CDR3 size: 13 residues. The CDR3 sequence is CAWSGQINQPQHF. DNA for the CDR3: TGTGCCTGGAGTGGACAGATCAATCAGCCCCAGCATTTT. The full variable domain, completed using reference TRBV30 and TRBJ1-5, is SQTIHQWPATLVQPVGSPLSLECTVEGTSNPNLYWYRQAAGRGLQLLFYSVGIGQISSEVPQNLSASRPQDRQFILSSKKLLLSDSGFYLCAWSGQINQPQHFGDGTRLSIL.

V usage is TRBV5-1 and J usage is TRBJ1-1, with 8 bases that match TRBD1. Germline trimming cut 2 bases from V and 5 bases from J; bases unmatched to any gene: 5. The CDR3 contains 14 residues. Germline-derived CDR1 and CDR2 are SGHRS and YFSETQ. CDR3 in amino acids: CASSFYRGETEAFF. In DNA, the CDR3 is TGCGCCAGCAGCTTCTACAGGGGGGAAACTGAAGCTTTCTTT.

V usage is TRBV7-2 and J usage is TRBJ1-6, with a possible D match to TRBD1 (5 bases). In germline, CDR1 is SGHTA, CDR2 FQGNSA. V lost 1 base and J lost 0, with 16 bases in between. The CDR3 consists of 19 residues. CDR3 nucleotide sequence: TGTGCCAGCAGCTTAGGCGGGGCCTCCTGGAGCTCCTATAATTCACCCCTCCACTTT. Translated: CASSLGGASWSSYNSPLHF.

The chain employs TRBV4-1 and TRBJ1-2; 10 nucleotides line up with TRBD1. The CDR3 loop spans 15 amino acids. V was pared by 1 base and J by 4 bases, with 3 bases of the junction left unmatched. The germline gives CDR1 MGHRA, CDR2 YSYEKL. CDR3 residues: CASSQGRTGGYGYTF. In nucleotides, the CDR3 is TGCGCCAGCAGCCAAGGAAGGACAGGGGGCTATGGCTACACCTTC.

The rearrangement links TRBV5-1 to TRBJ1-1; 9 nucleotides line up with TRBD1. This CDR3 has 14 amino acids. V gave up 5 bases and J gave up 6 bases; unmatched junction bases: 8. Germline CDR1 SGHRS, CDR2 YFSETQ. CDR3 nucleotide sequence: TGCGCCAGCAGGGCACAGGGGGCGATCCCTGAAGCTTTCTTT. As protein: CASRAQGAIPEAFF.

The CDR3 region is CASSQTGERKTQYF. CDR3 nucleotide sequence: TGCGCCAGCAGCCAAACAGGGGAGAGGAAGACCCAGTACTTC. The chain combines TRBV4-1 with TRBJ2-5, with 7 positions matching TRBD1. With V trimmed by 2 bases and J by 6 bases, 6 bases remained unmatched. The CDR3 is 14 residues long. In germline, CDR1 is MGHRA, CDR2 YSYEKL.

V and J are TRBV3-1 (or the pseudogene TRBV3-2) and TRBJ1-2; 8 nucleotides match TRBD1. The CDR3 covers 15 residues. CDR1 is LGHDT, CDR2 YNNKEL, per germline (reference sequence). V was clipped by 1 base and J by 6 bases; unmatched bases: 7. Written as DNA, the CDR3 is TGTGCCAGCAGCCAAGCCGCAGGGGGCATCGATGGCTACACCTTC. It specifies CASSQAAGGIDGYTF.

The rearrangement joins TRBV27 to TRBJ1-6, with D possibly TRBD1 on 5 matching bases. Trimming took off 2 bases at V and 10 bases at J, with 15 bases between the two ends. Germline-derived CDR1 and CDR2 are MNHEY and SMNVEV (reference sequence). This CDR3 has 15 residues. The CDR3: CASSLEGRVGSPLHF. CDR3 nucleotide sequence: TGTGCCAGCAGTTTAGAAGGCAGGGTGGGGTCACCCCTCCACTTT.

The genes are TRBV9 and TRBJ2-5, with TRBD2 matching over 7 bases. The CDR3 is 16 residues long. V trimming: 4 bases; J trimming: 2 bases; junction bases outside the gene matches: 11. The germline V gene encodes CDR1 SGDLS and CDR2 YYNGEE. The CDR3 sequence is CASSPGRAGVQETQYF. DNA of the CDR3: TGTGCCAGCAGCCCTGGCAGGGCGGGGGTTCAAGAGACCCAGTACTTC.

V is TRBV4-2 and J is TRBJ2-1; 11 bases align to TRBD2. Germline V gives CDR1 LGHNA, CDR2 YNFKEQ. The CDR3 extends over 15 amino acids. J lost 4 bases, V lost 2 bases, and 1 base had no gene match. CDR3 residues: CASSQTSGRYNEQFF. In DNA, the CDR3 is TGTGCCAGCAGCCAAACTAGCGGGAGATACAATGAGCAGTTCTTC.

The count of this clone is one. The rearrangement joins TRBV2 to TRBJ2-5, with 16 bases matching TRBD2. Trimming cost V 3 bases and J 5 bases; bases outside gene matches: 3. The germline V gene encodes CDR1 SNHLY and CDR2 FYNNEI. This CDR3 is 16 amino acids long. CDR3 in DNA: TGTGCCAGCAGTGAGGGACTAGCGGGGGGGCGGGAGACCCAGTACTTC. Translation gives CASSEGLAGGRETQYF. The full variable domain, its missing parts supplied by reference TRBV2 and TRBJ2-5, is EPEVTQTPSHQVTQMGQEVILRCVPISNHLYFYWYRQILGQKVEFLVSFYNNEISEKSEIFDDQFSVERPDGSNFTLKIRSTKLEDSAMYFCASSEGLAGGRETQYFGPGTRLLVL.

The genes are TRBV11-3 and TRBJ2-7, with D possibly TRBD1 on 6 matching bases. Germline assignment: CDR1 SGHNT and CDR2 YENEEA. The CDR3 extends over 13 amino acids. Trimming took off 1 base at V and 3 bases at J, with 7 bases between the two ends. CDR3 region: CASSLGGHYEQYF. The DNA for the CDR3 is TGTGCCAGCAGCTTAGGGGGGCACTACGAGCAGTACTTC.

DNA for the CDR3: TGTGCCAGCACCCCCGCGGGGAACTCCTACAATGAGCAGTTCTTC. Its protein is CASTPAGNSYNEQFF. The rearrangement uses TRBV7-9 and TRBJ2-1; TRBD2 might be the D (6 bases). V lost 7 bases, J lost 0 bases, and 13 bases lay in between. The length of the CDR3 is 15 residues. Per germline, CDR1 SEHNR and CDR2 FQNEAQ (reference sequence).

The rearrangement links TRBV5-1 to TRBJ1-4, with a possible D match to TRBD1 (5 bases). The CDR3 contains 16 residues. CDR1 is SGHRS and CDR2 is YFSETQ in the germline V gene. V was cut by 5 bases and J by 8 bases, with 22 bases left in between. Written as DNA, the CDR3 is TGCGCCAGCAGTCTGTTGCCGGCAGGGCAGAGAGAAAAACTGTTTTTT. It is translated as CASSLLPAGQREKLFF.

The chain combines TRBV6-5 with TRBJ1-2, with no clear D. Germline values: CDR1 MNHEY, CDR2 SVGAGI. This CDR3 is built from 13 residues. The ends were cut back, 6 bases at V and 8 bases at J, with 16 bases in the middle. CDR3: CASSGVSGGGYTF. As DNA, the CDR3 is TGTGCCAGCAGCGGGGTTTCAGGTGGCGGCTACACCTTC.

Here the CDR3 reads CASSLQGISTDTQYF. The DNA for the CDR3 is TGTGCCAGCAGCCTACAGGGGATTAGCACAGATACGCAGTATTTT. The chain combines TRBV7-3 with TRBJ2-3; 7 positions agree with TRBD1. CDR3 length equals 15 residues. In germline, CDR1 is SGHTA, CDR2 FQGTGA. V lost 5 bases and J lost 0; bases outside the gene matches: 5.

The chain carries TRBV2 and TRBJ1-2, with a tentative D call TRBD1 (5 bases). CDR3 length: 13 residues. The V end was cut by 5 bases, the J end by 4 bases, with 11 bases between. The germline V gene has CDR1 SNHLY and CDR2 FYNNEI. CDR3 in DNA: TGTGCCAGCAGTATCCGGACATTCTATGGCTACACCTTC. Amino acid sequence: CASSIRTFYGYTF.